A selection of T cell receptor beta chains follows, all from one sample in a study of Tregs in tolerant kidney transplant recipients. Profiled with immunoSEQ multiplex PCR; TCRdb holds only in-frame clones, not every one. This table holds 8,000 to 9,500 clones, about half found once. These TCRs' antigens remain unknown. Source material: CD4+ T cells from blood cultured with allogeneic cells. These receptors originate from a human donor in good health. Each CDR3 is given with its conserved first and last residue. A D gene is named only where the DNA matches it firmly. Part of the rows lack a size; the others show once, few, many or a class for expanded clones.

abundance: few
v_gene: TRBV5-8
d_gene: .
j_gene: TRBJ1-5
CDR3nt: TGTGCCAGCAGCTTGGCCCCACAGGGCCCCCAGCATTTT
CDR3aa: CASSLAPQGPQHF

abundance: few
v_gene: TRBV7-9
d_gene: .
j_gene: TRBJ1-2
CDR3nt: TGTGCCAGCAGACCGGACCTTGACTATGGCTACACCTTC
CDR3aa: CASRPDLDYGYTF

abundance: .
v_gene: TRBV4-1
d_gene: .
j_gene: TRBJ1-6
CDR3nt: TGCGCCAGCAGCCGGGCGGGACACCGTAATTCACCCCTCCACTTT
CDR3aa: CASSRAGHRNSPLHF

abundance: many
v_gene: TRBV29-1
d_gene: TRBD1
j_gene: TRBJ1-2
CDR3nt: TGCAGCGCCGTACAGGGGTGGGGCTACACCTTC
CDR3aa: CSAVQGWGYTF

abundance: .
v_gene: TRBV6-6
d_gene: TRBD1
j_gene: TRBJ1-6
CDR3nt: TGTGCCAGATCTGAGACAGGGGTTTCACCCCTCCACTTT
CDR3aa: CARSETGVSPLHF

abundance: .
v_gene: TRBV27
d_gene: TRBD1
j_gene: TRBJ1-1
CDR3nt: TGTGCCAGCAGTTTAAACAGGGGATCTGAAGCTTTCTTT
CDR3aa: CASSLNRGSEAFF

abundance: many
v_gene: TRBV7-8
d_gene: .
j_gene: TRBJ1-4
CDR3nt: TGTGCCAGCAGCTTAGTTCCAGGGATCACAACTAATGAAAAACTGTTTTTT
CDR3aa: CASSLVPGITTNEKLFF

abundance: large
v_gene: TRBV19
d_gene: TRBD1
j_gene: TRBJ1-5
CDR3nt: TGTGCCAGTAGTATGCGGGACAGACGGCAGCCCCAGCATTTT
CDR3aa: CASSMRDRRQPQHF

abundance: .
v_gene: TRBV5-1
d_gene: TRBD1
j_gene: TRBJ1-2
CDR3nt: TGCGCCAGCAGCTTGACGCCATTCCGGGGACAGGGGATTGAGGGAAACTATGGCTACACCTTC
CDR3aa: CASSLTPFRGQGIEGNYGYTF

abundance: .
v_gene: TRBV7-2
d_gene: TRBD1
j_gene: TRBJ1-2
CDR3nt: TGTGCCAGCAGCCCACAGGGGGGTACTAACTATGGCTACACCTTC
CDR3aa: CASSPQGGTNYGYTF

abundance: .
v_gene: TRBV25-1
d_gene: .
j_gene: TRBJ1-6
CDR3nt: TGTGCCAGCAGAGCCGGGGCTCCACATTCTGGCCCCCTCCACTTT
CDR3aa: CASRAGAPHSGPLHF

abundance: .
v_gene: TRBV2
d_gene: TRBD1
j_gene: TRBJ2-4
CDR3nt: TGTGCCAGCAGGCCCGGGACAGCAAAAAACATTCAGTACTTC
CDR3aa: CASRPGTAKNIQYF

abundance: .
v_gene: TRBV29-1
d_gene: .
j_gene: TRBJ2-3
CDR3nt: TGCAGCGTCGTTGGTTGGGTTCAGGGCACAGATACGCAGTATTTT
CDR3aa: CSVVGWVQGTDTQYF

abundance: .
v_gene: TRBV11-3
d_gene: TRBD1
j_gene: TRBJ2-7
CDR3nt: TGTGCCAGCAGCTTAGCCGGGACAGGACCCTACGAGCAGTACTTC
CDR3aa: CASSLAGTGPYEQYF

abundance: .
v_gene: TRBV30
d_gene: .
j_gene: TRBJ1-1
CDR3nt: TGTGCCTTAAGTCCGGCGGACACTGAAGCTTTCTTT
CDR3aa: CALSPADTEAFF

abundance: .
v_gene: TRBV1
d_gene: .
j_gene: TRBJ1-1
CDR3nt: TGCACCAGCAGCCGGATTAGCGGGGGCCAGGGGGACCATGAAGCTTTCTTT
CDR3aa: CTSSRISGGQGDHEAFF

abundance: .
v_gene: TRBV5-1
d_gene: .
j_gene: TRBJ1-4
CDR3nt: TGCGCCAGCAGCTTGGAGCCCCAGGGGCGAGGTGAAAAACTGTTTTTT
CDR3aa: CASSLEPQGRGEKLFF

abundance: .
v_gene: TRBV7-9
d_gene: TRBD1
j_gene: TRBJ1-6
CDR3nt: TGTGCCAGCAGCTTCAGCGACAGGGCGAATTCACCCCTCCACTTT
CDR3aa: CASSFSDRANSPLHF

abundance: .
v_gene: TRBV27
d_gene: .
j_gene: TRBJ2-1
CDR3nt: TGTGCCAGCAGCCGAACCCCCCCCCGTTGGGGACTCTACAATGAGCAGTTCTTC
CDR3aa: CASSRTPPRWGLYNEQFF

abundance: medium-sized
v_gene: TRBV7-3
d_gene: .
j_gene: TRBJ2-2
CDR3nt: TGTGCCAGCAGCTTGCAGGGAGCGAACACCGGGGAGCTGTTTTTT
CDR3aa: CASSLQGANTGELFF

abundance: .
v_gene: TRBV7-8
d_gene: .
j_gene: TRBJ2-7
CDR3nt: TGTGCCAGCAGCCATGAGGGAACGTACCACGAGCAGTACTTC
CDR3aa: CASSHEGTYHEQYF

abundance: once
v_gene: TRBV5-6
d_gene: .
j_gene: TRBJ2-2
CDR3nt: TGTGCCAGCAGCTTGCGAGGGGCCTCGAACACCGGGGAGCTGTTTTTT
CDR3aa: CASSLRGASNTGELFF

abundance: .
v_gene: TRBV11-2
d_gene: .
j_gene: TRBJ2-7
CDR3nt: TGTGCCAGCAGCTCAATAGGAGAGGGGGAGGGCTACGAGCAGTACTTC
CDR3aa: CASSSIGEGEGYEQYF

abundance: once
v_gene: TRBV29-1
d_gene: .
j_gene: TRBJ2-3
CDR3nt: TGCAGCGGGGCTGGCGGAATTAGCACAGATACGCAGTATTTT
CDR3aa: CSGAGGISTDTQYF

abundance: .
v_gene: TRBV7-2
d_gene: .
j_gene: TRBJ2-5
CDR3nt: TGTGCCAGCAGAAGTGGAAACTCTCGAGAGACCCAGTACTTC
CDR3aa: CASRSGNSRETQYF

abundance: few
v_gene: TRBV11-2
d_gene: .
j_gene: TRBJ2-3
CDR3nt: TGTGCCAGCAGCTCGTCGGCCTGGAGCACAGATACGCAGTATTTT
CDR3aa: CASSSSAWSTDTQYF

abundance: .
v_gene: TRBV6-6
d_gene: .
j_gene: TRBJ2-7
CDR3nt: TGTGCCAGCAGCCGACTAGGGGGAGAGTCCTACGAGCAGTACTTC
CDR3aa: CASSRLGGESYEQYF

abundance: large
v_gene: TRBV9
d_gene: .
j_gene: TRBJ1-3
CDR3nt: TGTGCCAGCAGCGCCGGATTGGCCTGGGAGCGAAACACCATATATTTT
CDR3aa: CASSAGLAWERNTIYF

abundance: .
v_gene: TRBV2
d_gene: .
j_gene: TRBJ2-3
CDR3nt: TGTGCCAGCAGTGAACTAGACCCTAGCACAGATACGCAGTATTTT
CDR3aa: CASSELDPSTDTQYF

abundance: .
v_gene: TRBV7-9
d_gene: .
j_gene: TRBJ2-5
CDR3nt: TGTGCCAGCAGATCCACCGGGACAAACTATCAAGAGACCCAGTACTTC
CDR3aa: CASRSTGTNYQETQYF

abundance: .
v_gene: TRBV7-3
d_gene: TRBD1
j_gene: TRBJ2-5
CDR3nt: TGTGCCAGCAGCTTCGGACAGGGGGCCTGGGAGACCCAGTACTTC
CDR3aa: CASSFGQGAWETQYF

abundance: .
v_gene: TRBV4-2
d_gene: .
j_gene: TRBJ2-3
CDR3nt: TGTGCCAGCAGCCAAGATTGGGGAGATACGCAGTATTTT
CDR3aa: CASSQDWGDTQYF

abundance: .
v_gene: TRBV6-5
d_gene: .
j_gene: TRBJ1-1
CDR3nt: TGTGCCAGCAGGAGCGTTAGGGAAGCTTTCTTT
CDR3aa: CASRSVREAFF

abundance: .
v_gene: TRBV10-1
d_gene: .
j_gene: TRBJ2-5
CDR3nt: TGCGCCAGTTCTTCGTTGTTCCGGAGGGGAGAGACCCAGTACTTC
CDR3aa: CASSSLFRRGETQYF

abundance: .
v_gene: TRBV19
d_gene: TRBD1
j_gene: TRBJ2-5
CDR3nt: TGTGCCAGTAGTATACGTAGACAGGGAGAGACCCAGTACTTC
CDR3aa: CASSIRRQGETQYF

abundance: .
v_gene: TRBV7-8
d_gene: TRBD1
j_gene: TRBJ2-2
CDR3nt: TGTGCCAGCAGCCCCAGACAGGGAAGGAACACCGGGGAGCTGTTTTTT
CDR3aa: CASSPRQGRNTGELFF

abundance: medium-sized
v_gene: TRBV5-6
d_gene: .
j_gene: TRBJ1-2
CDR3nt: TGTGCCAGCAGCCTCTTGGGGCAGGCCTATGGCTACACCTTC
CDR3aa: CASSLLGQAYGYTF

abundance: .
v_gene: TRBV7-2
d_gene: .
j_gene: TRBJ2-3
CDR3nt: TGTGCCAGCAGCTTAGTGCCGGGGGTCGACACAGATACGCAGTATTTT
CDR3aa: CASSLVPGVDTDTQYF

abundance: few
v_gene: TRBV30
d_gene: .
j_gene: TRBJ2-6
CDR3nt: TGTGCCGCACCACCGAGCTCTGGGGCCAACGTCCTGACTTTC
CDR3aa: CAAPPSSGANVLTF

abundance: .
v_gene: TRBV4-1
d_gene: TRBD2
j_gene: TRBJ2-3
CDR3nt: TGCGCCAGCAGCCAAGATCTGGCGGGGGGCACAGATACGCAGTATTTT
CDR3aa: CASSQDLAGGTDTQYF

abundance: medium-sized
v_gene: TRBV14
d_gene: .
j_gene: TRBJ2-6
CDR3nt: TGTGCCAGCAGCTATCTACAGGGTTCCGGGGCCAACGTCCTGACTTTC
CDR3aa: CASSYLQGSGANVLTF